The rows below give T cell receptor beta chains drawn from one sample of a study of shared clonotypes between healthy human individuals. TCRdb keeps only in-frame clones here, not all; method: immunoSEQ multiplex PCR. The repertoire holds over a million clones, with approximately 96% as singletons. The sequencing input was naive CD4+ T cells sorted from blood. Receptors originate from a man between 25 and 39 years old in good health. Each CDR3 is given with its conserved first and last residue. Each record gives: CDR3 length, J gene, clone size, V gene, D gene, CDR3 DNA, CDR3 protein. D genes are given only for firm matches. Not all rows give a size; the values are once, few, many and, for expanded clones, a class.

CDR3 length: 11
J gene: TRBJ2-3
clone size: -
V gene: TRBV20-1
D gene: -
CDR3 DNA: TGCAGTGCTAGAGAAACTGATACGCAGTATTTT
CDR3 protein: CSARETDTQYF

CDR3 length: 11
J gene: TRBJ2-1
clone size: -
V gene: TRBV20-1
D gene: TRBD2
CDR3 DNA: TGCAGTGCAATGACGGGAGGTGGGCAGTTCTTC
CDR3 protein: CSAMTGGGQFF

CDR3 length: 13
J gene: TRBJ1-3
clone size: -
V gene: TRBV30
D gene: -
CDR3 DNA: TGTGCCTGGAGTGCGGACGTCGGAAACACCATATATTTT
CDR3 protein: CAWSADVGNTIYF

CDR3 length: 12
J gene: TRBJ2-3
clone size: -
V gene: TRBV5-1
D gene: -
CDR3 DNA: TGCGCCAGCAGTTATAGCACAGATACGCAGTATTTT
CDR3 protein: CASSYSTDTQYF

CDR3 length: 10
J gene: TRBJ2-5
clone size: -
V gene: TRBV28
D gene: -
CDR3 DNA: TGTGCCAGCAGTACGGAGACCCAGTACTTC
CDR3 protein: CASSTETQYF

CDR3 length: 13
J gene: TRBJ1-1
clone size: -
V gene: TRBV6-1
D gene: -
CDR3 DNA: TGTGCCAGCAGTCACAGGGCCGGCACTGAAGCTTTCTTT
CDR3 protein: CASSHRAGTEAFF

CDR3 length: 17
J gene: TRBJ1-4
clone size: -
V gene: TRBV19
D gene: -
CDR3 DNA: TGTGCCAGTCCCGGGCAGGGACACCGGGAAACTAATGAAAAACTGTTTTTT
CDR3 protein: CASPGQGHRETNEKLFF

CDR3 length: 15
J gene: TRBJ1-1
clone size: -
V gene: TRBV18
D gene: -
CDR3 DNA: TGTGCCAGCTCATTCACCGTCGGGGGGCTGAGTGAAGCTTTCTTT
CDR3 protein: CASSFTVGGLSEAFF

CDR3 length: 15
J gene: TRBJ2-3
clone size: -
V gene: TRBV5-4
D gene: TRBD1
CDR3 DNA: TGTGCCAGCACCTCCCAGGGGGCTTTCACAGATACGCAGTATTTT
CDR3 protein: CASTSQGAFTDTQYF

CDR3 length: 18
J gene: TRBJ2-3
clone size: -
V gene: TRBV19
D gene: -
CDR3 DNA: TGTGCCAGTTGCCACCCATACAGGACGTTAAGATCCACAGATACGCAGTATTTT
CDR3 protein: CASCHPYRTLRSTDTQYF

CDR3 length: 17
J gene: TRBJ2-1
clone size: -
V gene: TRBV9
D gene: -
CDR3 DNA: TGTGCCAGCAGCGGAGGCGGCGTTGGACCAACCTACAATGAGCAGTTCTTC
CDR3 protein: CASSGGGVGPTYNEQFF

CDR3 length: 17
J gene: TRBJ1-5
clone size: -
V gene: TRBV15
D gene: -
CDR3 DNA: TGTGCCACCAGCAGAGAGGGCCCACGCCGGGCAAATCAGCCCCAGCATTTT
CDR3 protein: CATSREGPRRANQPQHF

CDR3 length: 14
J gene: TRBJ2-7
clone size: -
V gene: TRBV18
D gene: TRBD1
CDR3 DNA: TGTGCCAGCTCGCTCGGGACAGGGGGCTTCGGGCAGTACTTC
CDR3 protein: CASSLGTGGFGQYF

CDR3 length: 13
J gene: TRBJ2-1
clone size: -
V gene: TRBV10-2
D gene: TRBD1
CDR3 DNA: TGCGCCAGCAGCAGACAGGGATTTAATGAGCAGTTCTTC
CDR3 protein: CASSRQGFNEQFF

CDR3 length: 14
J gene: TRBJ1-4
clone size: -
V gene: TRBV11-2
D gene: TRBD1
CDR3 DNA: TGTGCCAGCAGCCCTCCAGGGGGGTATGAAAAACTGTTTTTT
CDR3 protein: CASSPPGGYEKLFF

CDR3 length: 16
J gene: TRBJ2-5
clone size: -
V gene: TRBV5-1
D gene: TRBD2
CDR3 DNA: TGCGCCAGCAGCGGCGGACTAGCGGGACTACAAGAGACCCAGTACTTC
CDR3 protein: CASSGGLAGLQETQYF

CDR3 length: 16
J gene: TRBJ2-1
clone size: -
V gene: TRBV7-9
D gene: TRBD2
CDR3 DNA: TGTGCCAGCAGCTTAGGGGGCGGGAGGACGTACAATGAGCAGTTCTTC
CDR3 protein: CASSLGGGRTYNEQFF

CDR3 length: 16
J gene: TRBJ2-2
clone size: -
V gene: TRBV7-2
D gene: -
CDR3 DNA: TGTGCCAGCAGCCCAACTAATTGGGGGTCTACCGGGGAGCTGTTTTTT
CDR3 protein: CASSPTNWGSTGELFF

CDR3 length: 14
J gene: TRBJ1-4
clone size: -
V gene: TRBV28
D gene: -
CDR3 DNA: TGTGCCAGCAGCTCAGGGTCAACTAATGAAAAACTGTTTTTT
CDR3 protein: CASSSGSTNEKLFF

CDR3 length: 15
J gene: TRBJ2-4
clone size: once
V gene: TRBV11-2
D gene: TRBD2
CDR3 DNA: TGTGCCAGCAGCTCACTAGCGGGTGACAAAAACATTCAGTACTTC
CDR3 protein: CASSSLAGDKNIQYF

CDR3 length: 14
J gene: TRBJ1-4
clone size: -
V gene: TRBV29-1
D gene: -
CDR3 DNA: TGCAGCGTCAGGACGGACCTAATTAATGAAAAACTGTTTTTT
CDR3 protein: CSVRTDLINEKLFF

CDR3 length: 15
J gene: TRBJ2-7
clone size: -
V gene: TRBV18
D gene: -
CDR3 DNA: TGTGCCAGCTCACCACCGGTGGGAGGCGGGTACGAGCAGTACTTC
CDR3 protein: CASSPPVGGGYEQYF

CDR3 length: 15
J gene: TRBJ1-2
clone size: -
V gene: TRBV28
D gene: TRBD1
CDR3 DNA: TGTGCCAGCAGTACCCCGGGACAGGGGTTTCCTGGCTACACCTTC
CDR3 protein: CASSTPGQGFPGYTF

CDR3 length: 15
J gene: TRBJ2-1
clone size: -
V gene: TRBV30
D gene: TRBD2
CDR3 DNA: TGTGCCTGGAGTGTGACGAGCGGGAGAAAGAATGAGCAGTTCTTC
CDR3 protein: CAWSVTSGRKNEQFF

CDR3 length: 15
J gene: TRBJ2-1
clone size: -
V gene: TRBV19
D gene: TRBD1
CDR3 DNA: TGTGCCAGTAGGAAACCGGGACAGGTCGTCAATGAGCAGTTCTTC
CDR3 protein: CASRKPGQVVNEQFF

CDR3 length: 18
J gene: TRBJ2-7
clone size: -
V gene: TRBV7-6
D gene: -
CDR3 DNA: TGTGCCAGCAGCTTAGCGTGGGGGAGTCCTCGGGTTGCGTACGAGCAGTACTTC
CDR3 protein: CASSLAWGSPRVAYEQYF

CDR3 length: 11
J gene: TRBJ1-5
clone size: -
V gene: TRBV9
D gene: -
CDR3 DNA: TGTGCCAGCGGAAAGGGACAGCCCCAGCATTTT
CDR3 protein: CASGKGQPQHF

CDR3 length: 17
J gene: TRBJ2-3
clone size: -
V gene: TRBV15
D gene: TRBD2
CDR3 DNA: TGTGCCACCAGCAGAGTAGCGGGGACCCCTAGCACAGATACGCAGTATTTT
CDR3 protein: CATSRVAGTPSTDTQYF

CDR3 length: 16
J gene: TRBJ2-1
clone size: once
V gene: TRBV6-5
D gene: -
CDR3 DNA: TGTGCCAGCAATTATTTTCGTGTGAGCTCCTACAATGAGCAGTTCTTC
CDR3 protein: CASNYFRVSSYNEQFF